A single sample is the source of the 20 T cell receptor beta chains below, sequenced in a study of OX40 agonist ivuxolimab in advanced cancers. Only in-frame clones appear in the TCRdb table, and some are missing; sequencing was by immunoSEQ multiplex PCR. This sample yields about 49,000 clones, of which 85% are seen a single time; roughly 20% belongs to the top ten. Sample: CD4+ or CD8+ T cells sorted from blood, taken in a trial of the OX40 agonist ivuxolimab. The receptors stem from an adult with an advanced solid tumor such as melanoma, head and neck, liver or kidney cancer.

The gene calls are TRBV18 and TRBJ2-2; D tentatively fits TRBD1 or TRBD2 (5 bases each). The germline CDR1 and CDR2 sequences are KGHSH and LQKENI. The V gene lost 8 bases and the J gene lost 6 bases, with 10 bases spanning the gap. The CDR3 has 12 residues. As DNA, the CDR3 is TGTGCCAGCCCAGAGGGGCCCGGGGAGCTGTTTTTT. As protein: CASPEGPGELFF.

V usage is TRBV4-1 and J usage is TRBJ1-5; a weak D match, TRBD1 (6 bases). This CDR3 region has 15 residues. V was cut by 4 bases and J by 1 base, with 11 bases left in between. Per germline, CDR1 MGHRA and CDR2 YSYEKL. The CDR3 protein is CASSRSGVSNQPQHF. For the CDR3, the DNA is TGCGCCAGCAGCCGGTCAGGGGTGAGCAATCAGCCCCAGCATTTT.

V usage is TRBV28 and J usage is TRBJ1-1, with a weak D call TRBD1 (5 bases). This CDR3 has 15 residues. V dropped 1 base and J dropped 4 bases, with 13 bases sitting between them. The germline gives CDR1 MDHEN, CDR2 SYDVKM. CDR3 in amino acids: CASSLFQGSVTEAFF. The CDR3 coding sequence is TGTGCCAGCAGTTTATTTCAGGGCTCGGTCACTGAAGCTTTCTTT. The variable domain in full, with the rest retrieved from reference TRBV28 and TRBJ1-1, is DVKVTQSSRYLVKRTGEKVFLECVQDMDHENMFWYRQDPGLGLRLIYFSYDVKMKEKGDIPEGYSVSREKKERFSLILESASTNQTSMYLCASSLFQGSVTEAFFGQGTRLTVV.

The chain links TRBV4-3 to TRBJ1-6; possibly TRBD1 for D (5 bases). The germline V and J ends were trimmed by 1 base and 7 bases, with 11 bases remaining between them. CDR1 is LGHNA and CDR2 is YSLEER in the germline V gene. This CDR3 region has 15 residues. The CDR3 bases are TGCGCCAGCAGCCAAGCAGACAGACCCAATTCACCCCTCCACTTT. This codes for CASSQADRPNSPLHF.

Here the CDR3 DNA reads TGTGCCAGCAGCCCACAGAGGACAACTAACTATGGCTACACCTTC. Translation gives CASSPQRTTNYGYTF. The chain uses TRBV5-6 and TRBJ1-2; TRBD1 might be the D (5 bases). Trimming left V 4 bases short and J 0 bases short, with 13 bases between. Germline V CDR1 and CDR2: SGHDT, YYEEEE. The CDR3 has 15 amino acids.

The J gene is TRBJ1-6, the V gene TRBV19, with D possibly being TRBD1 (5 bases). CDR3 size: 16 residues. The germline gives CDR1 LNHDA, CDR2 SQIVND (reference sequence). V was pared by 4 bases and J by 2 bases, with 12 bases between. CDR3 coding DNA: TGTGCCAGTAGTACAGCCCGGGACCCCTATAATTCACCCCTCCACTTT. Translating gives CASSTARDPYNSPLHF.

The chain recombines TRBV6-5 with TRBJ2-7; no firm D call. The V and J ends lost 0 bases and 6 bases respectively, with 3 bases between them. CDR3 length: 11 amino acids. Per germline, CDR1 MNHEY and CDR2 SVGAGI. CDR3 amino acids: CASSYSGEQYF. The CDR3 coding sequence is TGTGCCAGCAGTTACTCAGGCGAGCAGTACTTC.

The chain is built from TRBV9 and TRBJ1-1; 7 bases match TRBD1. The CDR3 is made up of 16 amino acids. V lost 4 bases to trimming and J lost 5 bases; unmatched junction nucleotides: 14. The germline gives CDR1 SGDLS, CDR2 YYNGEE. CDR3 sequence (DNA): TGTGCCAGCAGCCCGGGGGGGCGACAGGGTGGAACTGAAGCTTTCTTT. Its protein is CASSPGGRQGGTEAFF.

This chain joins TRBV9 and TRBJ2-4; D ambiguous. The CDR3 totals 15 residues. Germline V gene data show CDR1 as SGDLS and CDR2 as YYNGEE. Trimming left V 0 bases short and J 0 bases short, with 7 bases between. CDR3 region: CASSVDIEAKNIQYF. The DNA for the CDR3 is TGTGCCAGCAGCGTAGACATTGAAGCCAAAAACATTCAGTACTTC.

This clone was counted only a few times. The V gene is TRBV27, the J gene TRBJ2-7, with 11 bases identical to TRBD1. The CDR3 is made up of 13 amino acids. The germline V gene encodes CDR1 MNHEY and CDR2 SMNVEV (reference sequence). J gave up 6 bases and V 2 bases, and 0 bases lay outside the gene matches. The CDR3 is CASSLGTGGEQYV. The CDR3 region has the DNA TGTGCCAGCAGTTTAGGGACAGGGGGCGAGCAGTACGTC.

The V call is TRBV28, the J call TRBJ2-4; no reliable D call. Looked up from germline, CDR1 is MDHEN and CDR2 is SYDVKM. The CDR3 is 15 residues long. Trimming left V 4 bases short and J 3 bases short, with 13 bases between. The CDR3 loop reads CASSSTWAVKNIQYF. The CDR3 nucleotides read TGTGCCAGCAGTTCTACTTGGGCTGTCAAAAACATTCAGTACTTC.

The chain combines TRBV5-6 with TRBJ2-3; D is possibly TRBD2 (6 bases). In germline, CDR1 is SGHDT, CDR2 YYEEEE. This CDR3 has 14 residues. Trimming removed 6 bases from V and 4 bases from J, with 15 bases in between. The CDR3 DNA sequence: TGTGCCAGCACCATTATGACTAGACCAGATACGCAGTATTTT. Protein product: CASTIMTRPDTQYF. The whole variable domain, filled in from reference TRBV5-6 and TRBJ2-3, reads DAGVTQSPTHLIKTRGQQVTLRCSPKSGHDTVSWYQQALGQGPQFIFQYYEEEERQRGNFPDRFSGHQFPNYSSELNVNALLLGDSALYLCASTIMTRPDTQYFGPGTRLTVL.

The rearrangement links TRBV11-3 to TRBJ2-7, with 8 bases fitting TRBD1. Germline CDR1 and CDR2: SGHNT and YENEEA. This CDR3 has 13 amino acids. The V gene end was trimmed by 5 bases and the J gene end by 1 base; junction bases not matched to a gene: 1. The chain's CDR3 is CASSTGGSYEQYF. The CDR3 DNA follows: TGTGCCAGCAGCACAGGGGGATCCTACGAGCAGTACTTC.

V usage is TRBV5-3 and J usage is TRBJ2-5, with 9 positions matching TRBD2. TRBV5-3 is treated as an ORF (open reading frame) with a function not yet certain. Germline trimming cut 3 bases from V and 3 bases from J; bases unmatched to any gene: 6. The CDR3 is made up of 15 amino acids. CDR3 in amino acids: CARSWGAGGEETQYF. The CDR3 DNA reads as TGTGCCAGAAGCTGGGGAGCGGGGGGCGAAGAGACCCAGTACTTC.

V is TRBV6-1 and J is TRBJ2-1, with 7 bases aligning to TRBD2. The CDR3 sequence is 14 residues long. V was clipped by 10 bases and J by 0 bases; unmatched bases: 6. The germline gives CDR1 MNHNS, CDR2 SASEGT. This CDR3 reads CATMTSPSYNEQFF. CDR3 DNA: TGTGCCACCATGACTAGCCCCTCCTACAATGAGCAGTTCTTC.

This chain links TRBV23-1 with TRBJ1-3; D may be TRBD1 (5 bases). TRBV23-1 is recorded as an ORF, its role being uncertain. V lost 3 bases to trimming and J lost 5 bases, with 26 bases between them. CDR3 size: 19 residues. The CDR3 DNA follows: TGCGCCAGCAGTCATCAAATTCCGGGACGGGGGATTCAAAGAAACACCATATATTTT. This gives the protein CASSHQIPGRGIQRNTIYF.

The genes are TRBV6-1 and TRBJ2-1; perhaps TRBD1 as D (6 bases). This CDR3 comprises 18 residues. V gave up 0 bases and J gave up 4 bases, with 19 bases separating them. Germline V CDR1 and CDR2: MNHNS, SASEGT. In DNA form, the CDR3 reads TGTGCCAGCAGTGAAGCATTAGGGGGTCAGGACCTTTACAATGAGCAGTTCTTC. As protein: CASSEALGGQDLYNEQFF.

The chain recombines TRBV10-3 with TRBJ1-3; no reliable D call. Germline CDR1 reads ENHRY; CDR2 reads SYGVKD. This CDR3 spans 17 amino acids. V was clipped by 1 base and J by 0 bases, with 13 bases between them. The CDR3 sequence is CAISEFGVLSSGNTIYF. CDR3 nucleotide sequence: TGTGCCATCAGTGAGTTTGGGGTACTCAGCTCTGGAAACACCATATATTTT.

J is TRBJ2-7 and V is TRBV4-2; D ambiguous. V lost 5 bases and J lost 4, with 9 bases in between. Germline assignment: CDR1 LGHNA and CDR2 YNFKEQ. This CDR3 contains 12 residues. DNA for the CDR3: TGTGCCAGCAGCGGTAGTACTTACGAGCAGTACTTC. It codes for CASSGSTYEQYF.

The genes are TRBV7-6 and TRBJ1-1, with TRBD1 matching 10 bases. Unmatched junction bases numbered 8, after V lost 3 bases and J lost 1 base. Per germline, CDR1 SGHVS and CDR2 FNYEAQ. The CDR3 spans 17 residues. The CDR3 nucleotides read TGTGCCAGCAGCTTGGGGGACAGGGGCCCCCCGAACACTGAAGCTTTCTTT. Its translation is CASSLGDRGPPNTEAFF.